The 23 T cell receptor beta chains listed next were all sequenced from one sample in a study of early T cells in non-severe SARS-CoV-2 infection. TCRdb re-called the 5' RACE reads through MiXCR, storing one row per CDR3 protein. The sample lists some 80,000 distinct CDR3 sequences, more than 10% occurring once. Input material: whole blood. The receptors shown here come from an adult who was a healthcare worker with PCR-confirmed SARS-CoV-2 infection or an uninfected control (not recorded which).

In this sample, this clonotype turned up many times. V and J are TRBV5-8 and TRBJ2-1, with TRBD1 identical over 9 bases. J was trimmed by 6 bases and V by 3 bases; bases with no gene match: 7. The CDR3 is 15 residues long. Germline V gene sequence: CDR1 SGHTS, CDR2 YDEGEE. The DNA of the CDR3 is TGTGCCAGCAGCTCACAGGGGACAGGGTTCAATGAGCAGTTCTTC. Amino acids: CASSSQGTGFNEQFF.

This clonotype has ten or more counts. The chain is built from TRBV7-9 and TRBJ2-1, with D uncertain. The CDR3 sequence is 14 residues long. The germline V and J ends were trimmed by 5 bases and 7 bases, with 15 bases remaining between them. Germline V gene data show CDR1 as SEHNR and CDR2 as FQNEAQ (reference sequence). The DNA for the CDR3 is TGTGCCAGCAGCCGGACCACTAAGGGTAATGAGCAGTTCTTC. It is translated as CASSRTTKGNEQFF.

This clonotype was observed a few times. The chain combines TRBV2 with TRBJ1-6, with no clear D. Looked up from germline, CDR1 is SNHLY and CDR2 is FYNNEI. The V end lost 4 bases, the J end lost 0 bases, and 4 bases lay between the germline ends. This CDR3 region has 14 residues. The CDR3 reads CASSASSYNSPLHF. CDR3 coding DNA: TGTGCCAGCAGTGCCAGCTCCTATAATTCACCCCTCCACTTT.

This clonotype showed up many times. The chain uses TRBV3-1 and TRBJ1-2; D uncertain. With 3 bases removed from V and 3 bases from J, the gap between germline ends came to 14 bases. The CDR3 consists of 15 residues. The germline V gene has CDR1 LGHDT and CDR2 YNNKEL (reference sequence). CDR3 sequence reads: CASSQRRNWDYGYTF. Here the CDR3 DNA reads TGTGCCAGCAGCCAGAGAAGGAATTGGGACTATGGCTACACCTTC.

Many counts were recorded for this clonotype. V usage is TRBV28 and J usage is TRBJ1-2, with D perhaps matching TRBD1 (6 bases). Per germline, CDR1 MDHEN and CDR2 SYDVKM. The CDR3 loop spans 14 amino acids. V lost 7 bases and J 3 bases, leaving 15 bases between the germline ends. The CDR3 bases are TGTGCCAGCATCGTGGGGGGCATGGACTATGGCTACACCTTC. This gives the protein CASIVGGMDYGYTF.

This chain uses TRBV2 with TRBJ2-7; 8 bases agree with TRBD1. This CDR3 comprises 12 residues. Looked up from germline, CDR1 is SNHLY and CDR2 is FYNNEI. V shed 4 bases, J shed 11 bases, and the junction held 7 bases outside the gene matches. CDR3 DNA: TGTGCCAGCAGTGTCCAGGGGGCGCAGGAGTACTTC. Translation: CASSVQGAQEYF.

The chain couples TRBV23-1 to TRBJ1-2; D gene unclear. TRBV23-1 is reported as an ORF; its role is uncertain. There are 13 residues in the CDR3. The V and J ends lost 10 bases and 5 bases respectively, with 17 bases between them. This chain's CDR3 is CATPPNTRYGYTF. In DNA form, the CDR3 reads TGCGCCACCCCCCCCAATACCCGATATGGCTACACCTTC.

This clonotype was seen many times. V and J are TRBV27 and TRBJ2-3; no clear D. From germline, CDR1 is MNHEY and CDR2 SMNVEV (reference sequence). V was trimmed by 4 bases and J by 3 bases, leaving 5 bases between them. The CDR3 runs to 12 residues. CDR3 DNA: TGTGCCAGCAGTTCCCCTACAGATACGCAGTATTTT. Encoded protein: CASSSPTDTQYF.

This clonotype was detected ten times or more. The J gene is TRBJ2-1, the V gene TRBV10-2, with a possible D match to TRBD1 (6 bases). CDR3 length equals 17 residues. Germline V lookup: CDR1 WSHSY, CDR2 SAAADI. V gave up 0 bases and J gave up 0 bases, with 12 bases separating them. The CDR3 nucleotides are TGCGCCAGCAGTGAGTCCGGGACACCGAGCTCCTACAATGAGCAGTTCTTC. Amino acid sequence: CASSESGTPSSYNEQFF.

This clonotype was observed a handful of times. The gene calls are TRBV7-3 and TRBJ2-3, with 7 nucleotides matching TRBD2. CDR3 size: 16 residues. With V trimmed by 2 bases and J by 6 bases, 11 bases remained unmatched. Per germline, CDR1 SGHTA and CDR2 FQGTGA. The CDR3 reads CASSLGSLAGEDTQYF. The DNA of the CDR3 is TGTGCCAGCAGCTTAGGGTCTTTGGCGGGAGAGGATACGCAGTATTTT.

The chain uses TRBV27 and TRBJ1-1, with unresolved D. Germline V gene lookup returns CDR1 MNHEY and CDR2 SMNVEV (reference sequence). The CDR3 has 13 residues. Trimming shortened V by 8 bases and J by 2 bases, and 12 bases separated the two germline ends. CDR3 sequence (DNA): TGTGCCAGCCTCGGACGGCTAAACACTGAAGCTTTCTTT. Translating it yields CASLGRLNTEAFF.

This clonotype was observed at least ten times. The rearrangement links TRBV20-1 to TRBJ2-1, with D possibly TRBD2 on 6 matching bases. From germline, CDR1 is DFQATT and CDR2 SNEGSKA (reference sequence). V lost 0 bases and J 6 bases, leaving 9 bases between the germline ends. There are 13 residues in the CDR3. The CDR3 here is CSAREAGPNEQFF. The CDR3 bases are TGCAGTGCTAGAGAAGCGGGTCCCAATGAGCAGTTCTTC.

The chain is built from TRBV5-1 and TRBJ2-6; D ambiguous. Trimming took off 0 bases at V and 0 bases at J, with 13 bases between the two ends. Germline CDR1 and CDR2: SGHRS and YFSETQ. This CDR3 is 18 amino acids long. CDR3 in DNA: TGCGCCAGCAGCTTGGCCTGGGTCTCAGACTCTGGGGCCAACGTCCTGACTTTC. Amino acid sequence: CASSLAWVSDSGANVLTF.

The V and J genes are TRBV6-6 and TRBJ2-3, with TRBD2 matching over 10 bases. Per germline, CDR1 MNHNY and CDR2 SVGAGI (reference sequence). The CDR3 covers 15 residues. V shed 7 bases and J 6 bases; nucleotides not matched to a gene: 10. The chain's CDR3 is CASTERASGSDTQYF. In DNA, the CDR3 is TGTGCCAGCACCGAAAGGGCTAGCGGGAGTGATACGCAGTATTTT.

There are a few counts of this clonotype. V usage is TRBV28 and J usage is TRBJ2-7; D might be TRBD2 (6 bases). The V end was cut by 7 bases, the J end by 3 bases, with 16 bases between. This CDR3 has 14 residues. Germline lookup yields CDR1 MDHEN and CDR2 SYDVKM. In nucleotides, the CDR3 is TGTGCCAGCACCCCCCCGGGGGAAAGCTACGAGCAGTACTTC. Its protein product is CASTPPGESYEQYF.

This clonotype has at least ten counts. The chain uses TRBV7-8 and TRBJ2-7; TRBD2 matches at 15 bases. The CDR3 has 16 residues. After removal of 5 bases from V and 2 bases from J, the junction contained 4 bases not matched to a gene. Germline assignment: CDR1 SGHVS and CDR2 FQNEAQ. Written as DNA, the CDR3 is TGTGCCAGCAGCGAGGGACTAGCGGGAGGTCCCTACGAGCAGTACTTC. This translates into CASSEGLAGGPYEQYF.

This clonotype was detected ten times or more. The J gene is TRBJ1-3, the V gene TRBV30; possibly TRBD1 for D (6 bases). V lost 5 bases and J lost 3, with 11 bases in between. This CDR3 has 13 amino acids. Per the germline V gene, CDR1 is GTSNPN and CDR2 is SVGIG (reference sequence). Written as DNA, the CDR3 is TGTGCCTGGGACAGGACGATTGGAAACACCATATATTTT. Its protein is CAWDRTIGNTIYF. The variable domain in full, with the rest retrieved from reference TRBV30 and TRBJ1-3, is SQTIHQWPATLVQPVGSPLSLECTVEGTSNPNLYWYRQAAGRGLQLLFYSVGIGQISSEVPQNLSASRPQDRQFILSSKKLLLSDSGFYLCAWDRTIGNTIYFGEGSWLTVV.

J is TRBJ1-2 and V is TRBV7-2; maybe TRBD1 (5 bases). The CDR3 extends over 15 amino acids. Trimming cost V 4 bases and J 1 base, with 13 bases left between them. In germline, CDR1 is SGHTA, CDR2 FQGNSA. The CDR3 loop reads CASSSRQNFNYGYTF. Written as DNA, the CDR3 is TGTGCCAGCAGCTCTAGACAGAATTTTAACTATGGCTACACCTTC.

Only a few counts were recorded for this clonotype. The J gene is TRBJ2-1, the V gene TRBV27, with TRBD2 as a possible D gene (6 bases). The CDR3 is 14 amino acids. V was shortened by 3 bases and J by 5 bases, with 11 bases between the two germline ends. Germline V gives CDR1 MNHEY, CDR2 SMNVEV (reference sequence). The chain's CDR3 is CASSFPSVHNEQFF. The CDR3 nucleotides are TGTGCCAGCAGTTTCCCTAGCGTCCACAATGAGCAGTTCTTC.

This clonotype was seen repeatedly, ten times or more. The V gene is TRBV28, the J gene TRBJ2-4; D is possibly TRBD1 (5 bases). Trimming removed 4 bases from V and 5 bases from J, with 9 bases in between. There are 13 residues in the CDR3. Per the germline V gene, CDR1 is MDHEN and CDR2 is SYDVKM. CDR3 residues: CASSSGSQNIQYF. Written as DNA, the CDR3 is TGTGCCAGCAGTTCAGGGTCTCAAAACATTCAGTACTTC.

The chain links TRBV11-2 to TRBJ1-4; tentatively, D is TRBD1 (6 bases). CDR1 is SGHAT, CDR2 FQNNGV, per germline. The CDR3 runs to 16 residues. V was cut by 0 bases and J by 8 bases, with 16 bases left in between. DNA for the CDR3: TGTGCCAGCAGCTTAGATCGTGCCAGGGGTTGGGAAAAACTGTTTTTT. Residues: CASSLDRARGWEKLFF. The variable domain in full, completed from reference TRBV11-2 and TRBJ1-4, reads EAGVAQSPRYKIIEKRQSVAFWCNPISGHATLYWYQQILGQGPKLLIQFQNNGVVDDSQLPKDRFSAERLKGVDSTLKIQPAKLEDSAVYLCASSLDRARGWEKLFFGSGTQLSVL.

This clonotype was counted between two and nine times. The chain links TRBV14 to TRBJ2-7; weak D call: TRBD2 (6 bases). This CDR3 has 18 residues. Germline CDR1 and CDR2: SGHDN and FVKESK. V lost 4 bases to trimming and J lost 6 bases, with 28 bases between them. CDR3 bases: TGTGCCAGCAGCCCCCTAGGAGGGACTCCTCTCCCCCTGGGCGAGCAGTACTTC. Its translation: CASSPLGGTPLPLGEQYF.

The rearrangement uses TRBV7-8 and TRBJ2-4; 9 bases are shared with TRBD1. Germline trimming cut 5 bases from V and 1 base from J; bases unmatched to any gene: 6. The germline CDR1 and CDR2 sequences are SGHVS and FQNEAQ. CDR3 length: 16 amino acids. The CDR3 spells CASSPGQGKAKNIQYF. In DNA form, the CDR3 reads TGTGCCAGCAGCCCAGGACAGGGGAAGGCCAAAAACATTCAGTACTTC.